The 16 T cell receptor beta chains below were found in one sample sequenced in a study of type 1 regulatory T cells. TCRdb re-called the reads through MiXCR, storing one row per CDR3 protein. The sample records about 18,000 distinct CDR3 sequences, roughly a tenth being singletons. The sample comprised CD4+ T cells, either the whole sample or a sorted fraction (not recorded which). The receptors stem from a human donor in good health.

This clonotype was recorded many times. CDR3 in amino acids: CASSLQGLGGDTQYF. The DNA of the CDR3 is TGTGCCAGCAGTTTACAGGGCCTGGGGGGAGATACGCAGTATTTT. This chain uses TRBV28 with TRBJ2-3, with a tentative D call TRBD2 (6 bases). With 2 bases removed from V and 5 bases from J, the gap between germline ends came to 14 bases. CDR1 and CDR2 from the germline V gene are MDHEN and SYDVKM. The CDR3 is 15 residues long.

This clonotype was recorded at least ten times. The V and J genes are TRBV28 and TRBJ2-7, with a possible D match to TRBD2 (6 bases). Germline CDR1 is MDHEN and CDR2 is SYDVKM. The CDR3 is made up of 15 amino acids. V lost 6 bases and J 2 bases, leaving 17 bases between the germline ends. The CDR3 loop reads CASSPPGGWAYEQYF. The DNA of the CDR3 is TGTGCCAGCAGCCCCCCCGGGGGATGGGCCTACGAGCAGTACTTC.

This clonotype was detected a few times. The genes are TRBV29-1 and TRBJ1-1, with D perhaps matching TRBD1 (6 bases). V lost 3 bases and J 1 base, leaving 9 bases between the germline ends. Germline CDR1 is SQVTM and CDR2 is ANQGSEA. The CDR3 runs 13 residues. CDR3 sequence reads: CSVEGASNTEAFF. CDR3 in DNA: TGCAGCGTTGAGGGGGCCTCGAACACTGAAGCTTTCTTT.

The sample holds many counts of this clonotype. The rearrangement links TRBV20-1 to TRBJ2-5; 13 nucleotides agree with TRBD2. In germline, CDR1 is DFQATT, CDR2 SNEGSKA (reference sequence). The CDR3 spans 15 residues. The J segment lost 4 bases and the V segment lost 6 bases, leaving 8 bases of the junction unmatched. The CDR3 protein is CSAPRTSGRGETQYF. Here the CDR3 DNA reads TGCAGTGCCCCGCGGACTAGCGGGAGAGGAGAGACCCAGTACTTC.

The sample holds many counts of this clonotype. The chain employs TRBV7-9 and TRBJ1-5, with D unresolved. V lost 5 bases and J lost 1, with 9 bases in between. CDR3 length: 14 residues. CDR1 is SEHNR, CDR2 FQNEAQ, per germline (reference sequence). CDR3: CASSPPVSNQPQHF. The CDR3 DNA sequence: TGTGCCAGCAGCCCCCCGGTGAGCAATCAGCCCCAGCATTTT. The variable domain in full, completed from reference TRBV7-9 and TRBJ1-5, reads DTGVSQNPRHKITKRGQNVTFRCDPISEHNRLYWYRQTLGQGPEFLTYFQNEAQLEKSRLLSDRFSAERPKGSFSTLEIQRTEQGDSAMYLCASSPPVSNQPQHFGDGTRLSIL.

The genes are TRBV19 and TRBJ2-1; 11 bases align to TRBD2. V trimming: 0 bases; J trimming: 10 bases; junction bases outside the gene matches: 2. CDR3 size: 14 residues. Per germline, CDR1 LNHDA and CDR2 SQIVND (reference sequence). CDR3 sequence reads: CASSIETSGTEQFF. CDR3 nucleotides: TGTGCCAGTAGTATAGAGACTAGCGGGACCGAGCAGTTCTTC.

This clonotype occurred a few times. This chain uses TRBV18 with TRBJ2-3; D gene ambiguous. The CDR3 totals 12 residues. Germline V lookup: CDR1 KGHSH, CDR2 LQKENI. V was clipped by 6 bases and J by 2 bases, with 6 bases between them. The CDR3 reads CASSEVTDTQYF. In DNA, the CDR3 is TGTGCCAGCTCTGAAGTCACAGATACGCAGTATTTT.

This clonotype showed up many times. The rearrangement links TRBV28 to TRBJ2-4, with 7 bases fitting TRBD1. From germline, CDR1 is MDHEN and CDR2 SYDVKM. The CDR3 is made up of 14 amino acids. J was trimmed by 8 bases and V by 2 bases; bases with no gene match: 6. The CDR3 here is CASSLNRGLDIQYF. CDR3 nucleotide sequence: TGTGCCAGCAGTTTAAACAGGGGATTAGACATTCAGTACTTC. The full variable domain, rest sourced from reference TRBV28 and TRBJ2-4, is DVKVTQSSRYLVKRTGEKVFLECVQDMDHENMFWYRQDPGLGLRLIYFSYDVKMKEKGDIPEGYSVSREKKERFSLILESASTNQTSMYLCASSLNRGLDIQYFGAGTRLSVL.

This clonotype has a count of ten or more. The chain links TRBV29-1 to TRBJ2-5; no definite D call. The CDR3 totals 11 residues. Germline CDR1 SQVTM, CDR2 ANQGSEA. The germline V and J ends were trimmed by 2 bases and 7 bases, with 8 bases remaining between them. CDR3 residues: CSVEPDGTQYF. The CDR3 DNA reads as TGCAGCGTTGAACCGGACGGGACCCAGTACTTC.

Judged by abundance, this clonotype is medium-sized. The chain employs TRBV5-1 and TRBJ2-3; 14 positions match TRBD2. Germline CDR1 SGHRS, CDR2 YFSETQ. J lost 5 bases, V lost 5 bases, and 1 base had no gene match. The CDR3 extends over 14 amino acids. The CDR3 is CASRGLAGGDTQYF. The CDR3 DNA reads TGCGCCAGCAGAGGACTAGCGGGAGGAGATACGCAGTATTTT.

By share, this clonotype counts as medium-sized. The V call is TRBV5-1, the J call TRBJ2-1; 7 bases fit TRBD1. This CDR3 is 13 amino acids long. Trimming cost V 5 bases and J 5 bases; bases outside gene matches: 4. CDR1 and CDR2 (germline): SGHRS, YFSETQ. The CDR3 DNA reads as TGCGCCAGCAGGTCGACAGGGAACAATGAGCAGTTCTTC. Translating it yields CASRSTGNNEQFF. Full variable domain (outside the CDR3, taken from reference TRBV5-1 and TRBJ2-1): KAGVTQTPRYLIKTRGQQVTLSCSPISGHRSVSWYQQTPGQGLQFLFEYFSETQRNKGNFPGRFSGRQFSNSRSEMNVSTLELGDSALYLCASRSTGNNEQFFGPGTRLTVL.

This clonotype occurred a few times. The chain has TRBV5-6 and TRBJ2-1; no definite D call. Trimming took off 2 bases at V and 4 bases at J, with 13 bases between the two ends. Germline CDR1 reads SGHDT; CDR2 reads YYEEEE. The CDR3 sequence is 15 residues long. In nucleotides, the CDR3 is TGTGCCAGCAGCTTCGGTCGGGTAACATACAATGAGCAGTTCTTC. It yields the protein CASSFGRVTYNEQFF. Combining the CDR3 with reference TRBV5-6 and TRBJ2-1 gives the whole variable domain DAGVTQSPTHLIKTRGQQVTLRCSPKSGHDTVSWYQQALGQGPQFIFQYYEEEERQRGNFPDRFSGHQFPNYSSELNVNALLLGDSALYLCASSFGRVTYNEQFFGPGTRLTVL.

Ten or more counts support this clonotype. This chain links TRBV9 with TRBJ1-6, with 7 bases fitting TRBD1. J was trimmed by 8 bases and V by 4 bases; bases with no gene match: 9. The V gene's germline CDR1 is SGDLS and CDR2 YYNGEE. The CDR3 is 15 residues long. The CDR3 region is CASSPSGGRDSPLHF. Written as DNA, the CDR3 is TGTGCCAGCAGCCCTTCAGGGGGGAGGGATTCACCCCTCCACTTT.

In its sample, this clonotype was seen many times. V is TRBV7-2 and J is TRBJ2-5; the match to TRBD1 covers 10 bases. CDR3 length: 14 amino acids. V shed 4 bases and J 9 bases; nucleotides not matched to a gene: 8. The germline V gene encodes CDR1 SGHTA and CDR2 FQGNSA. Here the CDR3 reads CASSSPGQGIAQYF. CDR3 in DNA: TGTGCCAGCAGCTCGCCGGGACAGGGGATAGCCCAGTACTTC.

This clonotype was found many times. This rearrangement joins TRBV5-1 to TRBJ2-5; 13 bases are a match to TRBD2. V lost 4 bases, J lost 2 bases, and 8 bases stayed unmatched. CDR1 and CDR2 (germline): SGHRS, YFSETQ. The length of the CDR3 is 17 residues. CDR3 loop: CASSRTSGRARQETQYF. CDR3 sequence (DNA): TGCGCCAGCAGCCGCACTAGCGGGAGGGCCCGGCAAGAGACCCAGTACTTC.

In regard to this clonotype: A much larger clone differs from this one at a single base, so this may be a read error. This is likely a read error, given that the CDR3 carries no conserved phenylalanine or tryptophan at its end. DNA of the CDR3: TGTGCCGGAGCTGAGAGCATGTTAGAGACCCAGTACATC. Its translation is CAGAESMLETQYI. The gene calls are TRBV6-2 or TRBV6-3 and TRBJ2-5; D unresolved. The CDR3 covers 13 residues. V was pared by 11 bases and J by 4 bases, with 17 bases between. The germline CDR1 and CDR2 sequences are MNHEY and SVGEGT.